These 27 T cell receptor beta chains originate from one sample sequenced in a study of T cells in localized non-small cell lung cancer. Some clones are missing from TCRdb's copy, which holds only in-frame ones; the method was immunoSEQ multiplex PCR. The table includes 40,000 to 55,000 clones, 65% to 90% detected once. Here the sequenced sample was peripheral blood mononuclear cells, taken before any cancer treatment. These receptors came from a man between 35 and 75 years old with stage III lung adenocarcinoma.

The chain combines TRBV7-6 with TRBJ2-7; 9 bases map to TRBD2. V lost 5 bases, J lost 1 base, and 12 bases stayed unmatched. The CDR3 loop spans 17 amino acids. The germline CDR1 and CDR2 sequences are SGHVS and FNYEAQ. CDR3 loop: CASSPISGAGGSYEQYF. CDR3 in DNA: TGTGCCAGCAGCCCAATATCAGGAGCGGGGGGTTCCTACGAGCAGTACTTC.

V and J are TRBV7-8 and TRBJ2-6, with D possibly called TRBD1 or TRBD2 (6 bases each). The V and J ends lost 4 bases and 0 bases respectively, with 19 bases between them. The CDR3 extends over 19 amino acids. The V gene's germline CDR1 is SGHVS and CDR2 FQNEAQ. CDR3 region: CASSYPGALDFSGANVLTF. CDR3 DNA sequence: TGTGCCAGCAGCTACCCGGGGGCGCTTGATTTCTCTGGGGCCAACGTCCTGACTTTC.

This clone was observed a handful of times. The V gene is TRBV11-2, the J gene TRBJ2-1, with D perhaps being TRBD1 or TRBD2 (5 bases each). The germline V gene encodes CDR1 SGHAT and CDR2 FQNNGV. Trimming shortened V by 3 bases and J by 6 bases, and 12 bases separated the two germline ends. This CDR3 has 14 residues. DNA of the CDR3: TGTGCCAGCAGCTTTCCCAGGGACGCCAATGAGCAGTTCTTC. This codes for CASSFPRDANEQFF.

The chain couples TRBV11-3 to TRBJ2-1; the D gene is possibly TRBD2 (5 bases). The CDR3 extends over 16 amino acids. CDR1 and CDR2 (germline): SGHNT, YENEEA. V lost 1 base, J lost 1 base, and 11 bases lay in between. The CDR3 DNA follows: TGTGCCAGCAGCTTAGGTCGGGAAAGGTCCTACAATGAGCAGTTCTTC. This translates into CASSLGRERSYNEQFF. Complete variable domain (other parts from reference TRBV11-3 and TRBJ2-1): EAGVVQSPRYKIIEKKQPVAFWCNPISGHNTLYWYLQNLGQGPELLIRYENEEAVDDSQLPKDRFSAERLKGVDSTLKIQPAELGDSAVYLCASSLGRERSYNEQFFGPGTRLTVL.

The gene calls are TRBV5-5 and TRBJ2-7, with 7 bases fitting TRBD1. V lost 5 bases, J lost 4 bases, and 9 bases stayed unmatched. This CDR3 contains 14 residues. Per germline, CDR1 SGHKS and CDR2 YYEKEE (reference sequence). CDR3 amino acids: CASRVHRGIYEQYF. The CDR3, as DNA: TGTGCCAGCAGAGTTCACAGGGGCATTTACGAGCAGTACTTC.

The V call is TRBV5-1, the J call TRBJ2-3; 8 bases agree with TRBD1. CDR1 and CDR2 from the germline V gene are SGHRS and YFSETQ. After removal of 4 bases from V and 0 bases from J, the junction contained 7 bases not matched to a gene. There are 16 residues in the CDR3. CDR3 amino acids: CASSPTGVRSTDTQYF. CDR3 DNA sequence: TGCGCCAGCAGCCCGACAGGGGTTCGGAGCACAGATACGCAGTATTTT.

This clone was picked up one time. The genes are TRBV18 and TRBJ2-7; no definite D call. The V end was cut by 3 bases, the J end by 2 bases, with 14 bases between. Germline CDR1 is KGHSH and CDR2 is LQKENI. CDR3 length: 15 amino acids. The CDR3 loop reads CASSPRAALAYEQYF. CDR3 bases: TGTGCCAGCTCACCTCGCGCGGCGCTTGCCTACGAGCAGTACTTC.

The chain employs TRBV6-1 and TRBJ2-7; D is perhaps TRBD1 or TRBD2 (5 bases each). The CDR3 extends over 15 amino acids. Germline V gene sequence: CDR1 MNHNS, CDR2 SASEGT. V lost 7 bases to trimming and J lost 1 base, with 17 bases between them. CDR3 sequence (DNA): TGTGCCAGCACGATCGCCGGGACGGGTTCCTACGAGCAGTACTTC. Translation gives CASTIAGTGSYEQYF.

The chain couples TRBV27 to TRBJ1-3; 9 bases line up with TRBD1. After removal of 5 bases from V and 0 bases from J, the junction contained 8 bases not matched to a gene. The CDR3 length is 17 residues. In germline, CDR1 is MNHEY, CDR2 SMNVEV (reference sequence). The CDR3 spells CASSQGQGWGSGNTIYF. The DNA of the CDR3 is TGTGCCAGCAGTCAGGGACAGGGTTGGGGCTCTGGAAACACCATATATTTT.

The rearrangement links TRBV28 to TRBJ1-4, with 7 positions matching TRBD1. Germline-derived CDR1 and CDR2 are MDHEN and SYDVKM. The CDR3 totals 17 residues. The trim removed 0 bases at V and 8 bases at J, leaving 12 bases unmatched. CDR3: CASSLWDPTGEGEKLFF. Here the CDR3 DNA reads TGTGCCAGCAGTTTATGGGACCCTACAGGGGAAGGAGAAAAACTGTTTTTT.

This clone was seen just once. The rearrangement joins TRBV18 to TRBJ2-7, with TRBD2 matching over 9 bases. This CDR3 is 17 amino acids long. Germline-derived CDR1 and CDR2 are KGHSH and LQKENI. V trimming: 0 bases; J trimming: 2 bases; junction bases outside the gene matches: 8. CDR3: CASSPPKIERGAYEQYF. For the CDR3, the DNA is TGTGCCAGCTCACCACCCAAAATTGAGCGGGGGGCCTACGAGCAGTACTTC.

This chain uses TRBV5-8 with TRBJ2-5; maybe TRBD1 (6 bases). CDR3 length: 13 residues. Germline V gene data show CDR1 as SGHTS and CDR2 as YDEGEE. The V and J ends lost 3 bases and 4 bases respectively, with 10 bases between them. CDR3 residues: CASSSDRRETQYF. CDR3 coding DNA: TGTGCCAGCAGCTCGGACAGACGAGAGACCCAGTACTTC.

The rearrangement joins TRBV5-4 to TRBJ2-3; no clear D. The CDR3 covers 13 residues. Germline values: CDR1 SGHNT, CDR2 YYREEE (reference sequence). Trimming stripped 0 bases from V and 2 bases from J, with 4 bases between. The CDR3 DNA is TGTGCCAGCAGCTTGGCCATCACAGATACGCAGTATTTT. Encoded protein: CASSLAITDTQYF.

The V gene is TRBV29-1, the J gene TRBJ2-7; D possibly corresponds to TRBD1 (6 bases). The ends were cut back, 0 bases at V and 3 bases at J, with 12 bases in the middle. The CDR3 has 14 residues. Germline CDR1 SQVTM, CDR2 ANQGSEA. The CDR3 protein is CSVEDRGRGYEQYF. The DNA for the CDR3 is TGCAGCGTTGAAGATCGGGGCAGGGGCTACGAGCAGTACTTC.

V gene TRBV6-4 combines with J gene TRBJ2-1, with a weak D call TRBD2 (7 bases). Trimming stripped 0 bases from V and 7 bases from J, with 16 bases between. CDR1 MRHNA and CDR2 SNTAGT come from the germline V gene. This CDR3 region has 16 residues. The CDR3 is CASSDSSGGVSNEQFF. CDR3 coding DNA: TGTGCCAGCAGTGACTCGTCGGGGGGCGTTAGTAATGAGCAGTTCTTC.

V is TRBV2 and J is TRBJ2-3; 13 bases line up with TRBD2. Germline lookup yields CDR1 SNHLY and CDR2 FYNNEI. This CDR3 is built from 21 residues. V shed 3 bases, J shed 2 bases, and the junction held 17 bases outside the gene matches. The CDR3 region has the DNA TGTGCCAGCAGTGATGAACCCTGGACTAGCGGGGGTTCCTCGTACACAGATACGCAGTATTTT. It specifies CASSDEPWTSGGSSYTDTQYF.

The V gene is TRBV6-5, the J gene TRBJ2-7, with D possibly being TRBD1 (5 bases). The CDR3 consists of 13 residues. V was cut by 2 bases and J by 2 bases, with 7 bases left in between. Germline CDR1 MNHEY, CDR2 SVGAGI. The CDR3 region has the DNA TGTGCCAGCAGTTACCAGGACACCTACGAGCAGTACTTC. It specifies CASSYQDTYEQYF.

V and J are TRBV6-5 and TRBJ2-7; D is unresolved. The CDR3 sequence is 13 residues long. The V end was cut by 5 bases, the J end by 4 bases, with 12 bases between. Germline V lookup: CDR1 MNHEY, CDR2 SVGAGI. CDR3 protein: CASSEGSIYEQYF. CDR3 sequence (DNA): TGTGCCAGCAGTGAAGGGTCTATATACGAGCAGTACTTC.

The V and J genes are TRBV9 and TRBJ2-1; 9 bases align to TRBD2. CDR3 length equals 15 residues. With V trimmed by 3 bases and J by 5 bases, 6 bases remained unmatched. Germline V lookup: CDR1 SGDLS, CDR2 YYNGEE. The DNA of the CDR3 is TGTGCCAGCAGCGGTAGGACTAGCGTCGACAATGAGCAGTTCTTC. Encoded protein: CASSGRTSVDNEQFF.

This clone has only one observation. This chain uses TRBV2 with TRBJ2-7, with 7 bases that match TRBD1. Germline CDR1 and CDR2: SNHLY and FYNNEI. The junction had 13 bases not matched to a gene; V was cut back by 8 bases and J by 3 bases. This CDR3 comprises 15 residues. CDR3 residues: CASPADREIVYEQYF. The CDR3 nucleotides read TGTGCCAGCCCCGCCGACAGGGAAATCGTCTACGAGCAGTACTTC.

This clone was observed a few times. V and J are TRBV19 and TRBJ1-2; D possibly corresponds to TRBD1 (5 bases). Germline V lookup: CDR1 LNHDA, CDR2 SQIVND (reference sequence). Between the trimmed V and J ends, which lost 3 bases and 3 bases, there was a span of 8 bases. This CDR3 spans 13 amino acids. CDR3 amino acids: CASSIRDDYGYTF. The CDR3 DNA reads as TGTGCCAGTAGTATCAGGGACGACTATGGCTACACCTTC.

The rearrangement uses TRBV6-5 and TRBJ2-2; D is ambiguous. Germline V gene data show CDR1 as MNHEY and CDR2 as SVGAGI. This CDR3 contains 13 residues. V shed 8 bases and J shed 0 bases, with 7 bases lying between them. CDR3 in DNA: TGTGCCAGCCTGGGTTCGAACACCGGGGAGCTGTTTTTT. Translated, it gives CASLGSNTGELFF.

This clone was seen a few times. This rearrangement joins TRBV28 to TRBJ2-2; 7 positions agree with TRBD1. Germline V lookup: CDR1 MDHEN, CDR2 SYDVKM. V dropped 7 bases and J dropped 0; count of bases not matched to a gene: 5. CDR3 size: 15 residues. The CDR3 loop reads CASIPGQTNTGELFF. The CDR3, as DNA: TGTGCCAGCATCCCGGGACAGACGAACACCGGGGAGCTGTTTTTT.

V usage is TRBV9 and J usage is TRBJ2-3; 10 bases agree with TRBD2. V was pared by 4 bases and J by 1 base, with 3 bases of the junction left unmatched. This CDR3 has 15 amino acids. CDR1 and CDR2 (germline): SGDLS, YYNGEE. In DNA form, the CDR3 reads TGTGCCAGCAGCCTCAGCGGGGGGGGCACAGATACGCAGTATTTT. It encodes CASSLSGGGTDTQYF.

The chain has TRBV7-9 and TRBJ2-4; TRBD2 aligns across 8 bases. This CDR3 spans 14 amino acids. Trimming cost V 10 bases and J 3 bases; bases outside gene matches: 8. CDR1 and CDR2 from the germline V gene are SEHNR and FQNEAQ (reference sequence). The DNA of the CDR3 is TGTGCCATACCTCTAGCGGGCGACAAAAACATTCAGTACTTC. It yields the protein CAIPLAGDKNIQYF. The complete variable domain, with remaining parts taken from reference TRBV7-9 and TRBJ2-4, reads DTGVSQNPRHKITKRGQNVTFRCDPISEHNRLYWYRQTLGQGPEFLTYFQNEAQLEKSRLLSDRFSAERPKGSFSTLEIQRTEQGDSAMYLCAIPLAGDKNIQYFGAGTRLSVL.

The rearrangement uses TRBV11-2 and TRBJ2-7; tentative D call: TRBD1 (6 bases). Trimming removed 1 base at V and 3 bases at J, with 16 bases between. Germline values: CDR1 SGHAT, CDR2 FQNNGV. This CDR3 region has 16 residues. The CDR3 sequence is CASSLAYQAGDYEQYF. The CDR3 nucleotides are TGTGCCAGCAGCTTAGCGTATCAGGCAGGGGACTACGAGCAGTACTTC.

The chain is built from TRBV12-5 and TRBJ2-7; 7 nucleotides match TRBD1. CDR1 LGHNT and CDR2 FRNRAP come from the germline V gene. The ends lost 9 bases at V and 0 bases at J; junction bases unmatched: 14. This CDR3 has 16 residues. CDR3 loop: CASESSTGTVSYEQYF. For the CDR3, the DNA is TGTGCTAGCGAGAGTTCCACCGGGACAGTCTCCTACGAGCAGTACTTC.